This T cell receptor (beta chain) was observed in a study of cytomegalovirus exposure and HLA in healthy donors. This CDR3 has 15 residues. Germline V CDR1 and CDR2: LGHNA, YSLEER. V lost 4 bases and J 8 bases, leaving 18 bases between the germline ends. Primers for the PCR totalled 60 Vbeta and 13 Jbeta. Sequencing used immunoSEQ multiplex PCR; TCRdb keeps in-frame clones, though not all of them. The top ten hold 5.5% to 7.5% of the sample, which has tens of thousands of clones, over 75% seen once. The specimen was PBMCs. This receptor was taken from a female donor in good health and CMV-seronegative. This chain uses TRBV4-3 with TRBJ2-1; tentatively, D is TRBD2 (5 bases). CDR3 nucleotide sequence: TGCGCCAGCAGCCCGCTGGCGGACTCAATACATGAGCAGTTCTTC. It translates to CASSPLADSIHEQFF.